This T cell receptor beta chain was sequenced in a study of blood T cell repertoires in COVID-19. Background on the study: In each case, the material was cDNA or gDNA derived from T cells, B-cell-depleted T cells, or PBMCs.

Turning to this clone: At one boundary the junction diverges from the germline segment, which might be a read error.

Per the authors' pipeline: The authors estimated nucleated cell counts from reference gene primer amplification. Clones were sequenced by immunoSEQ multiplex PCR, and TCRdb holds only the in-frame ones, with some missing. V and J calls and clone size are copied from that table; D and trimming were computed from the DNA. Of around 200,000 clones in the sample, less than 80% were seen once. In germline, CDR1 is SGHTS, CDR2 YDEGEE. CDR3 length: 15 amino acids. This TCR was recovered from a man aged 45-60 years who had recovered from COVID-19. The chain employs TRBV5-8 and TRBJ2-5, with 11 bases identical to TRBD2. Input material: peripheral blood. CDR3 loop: CANSFGLAGKETQYF. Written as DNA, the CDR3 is TGTGCCAACAGCTTCGGACTAGCGGGTAAAGAGACCCAGTACTTC.